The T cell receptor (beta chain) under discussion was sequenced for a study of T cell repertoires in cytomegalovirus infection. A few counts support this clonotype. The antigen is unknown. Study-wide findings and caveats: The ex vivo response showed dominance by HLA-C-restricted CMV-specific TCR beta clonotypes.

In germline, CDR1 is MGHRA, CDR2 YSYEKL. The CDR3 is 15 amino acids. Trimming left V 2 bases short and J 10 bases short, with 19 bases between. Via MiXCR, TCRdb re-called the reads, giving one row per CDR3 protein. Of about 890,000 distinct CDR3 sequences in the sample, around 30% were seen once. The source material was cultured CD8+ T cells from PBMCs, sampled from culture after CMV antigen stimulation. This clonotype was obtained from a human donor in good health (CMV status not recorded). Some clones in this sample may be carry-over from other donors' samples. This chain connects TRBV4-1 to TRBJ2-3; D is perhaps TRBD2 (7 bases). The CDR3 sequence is CASSQSGTNQEAQYF. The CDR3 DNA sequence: TGCGCCAGCAGCCAAAGCGGGACAAATCAAGAGGCGCAGTATTTT.